This is a list of T cell receptor beta chains from one sample in a study of cytomegalovirus exposure and HLA in healthy donors. The data were produced by immunoSEQ multiplex PCR, yet TCRdb's version contains in-frame clones alone and is incomplete. The top ten hold roughly 2.6% of the sample, which has 110,000 or so clones, 82% seen once. The sequencing input was PBMCs. These receptors were taken from a young woman in good health and CMV-seronegative. Both conserved end residues are trimmed from each CDR3.

V gene	CDR3 length	CDR3 protein
TRBV7-2	11	ASSFVGDETQY
TRBV30	12	AWSRLGVLRGYT
TRBV7-2	12	ASSLDREVSGYT
TRBV7-8	14	ASSLDSPGPLYGYT
TRBV5-1	12	ASSEMSGANVLT
TRBV19	12	ASRRAGGTGELF
TRBV10-2	11	ASSDLSTDTQY
TRBV7-8	15	ASSLKSGGGFNTEAF
TRBV7-9	11	ASSPVGGETQY
TRBV7-2	13	ASSLAQAGPYEQY
TRBV7-9	11	ASSLTENTEAF
TRBV11-3	13	ASSLVAGTGNTIY